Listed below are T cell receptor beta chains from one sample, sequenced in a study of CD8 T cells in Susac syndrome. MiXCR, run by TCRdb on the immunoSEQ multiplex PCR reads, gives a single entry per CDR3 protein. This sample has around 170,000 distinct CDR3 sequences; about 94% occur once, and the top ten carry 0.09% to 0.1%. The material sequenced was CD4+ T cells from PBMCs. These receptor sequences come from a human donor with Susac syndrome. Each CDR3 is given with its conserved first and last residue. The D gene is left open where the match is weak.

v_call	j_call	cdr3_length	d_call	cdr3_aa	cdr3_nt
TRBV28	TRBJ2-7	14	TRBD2	CASSLRGGSYEQYF	TGTGCCAGCAGTTTACGGGGGGGCTCCTACGAGCAGTACTTC
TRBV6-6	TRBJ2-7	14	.	CASSYHGTGQEQYF	TGTGCCAGCAGTTACCACGGCACAGGGCAAGAGCAGTACTTC
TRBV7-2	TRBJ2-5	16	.	CASSLSTPGAGETQYF	TGTGCCAGCAGCTTATCCACCCCGGGAGCGGGAGAGACCCAGTACTTC
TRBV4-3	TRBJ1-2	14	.	CASSRTRSQEGYTF	TGCGCCAGCAGCCGAACGCGGTCCCAAGAGGGCTACACCTTC
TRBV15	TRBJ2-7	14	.	CATSRNRDGYEQYF	TGTGCCACCAGCAGAAACAGGGATGGCTACGAGCAGTACTTC
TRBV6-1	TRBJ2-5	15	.	CASSPMRGGQETQYF	TGTGCCAGCAGTCCTATGAGGGGGGGTCAAGAGACCCAGTACTTC
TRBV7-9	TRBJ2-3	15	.	CASSLAGVHTDTQYF	TGTGCCAGCAGCTTAGCAGGGGTCCACACAGATACGCAGTATTTT
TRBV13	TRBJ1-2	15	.	CASSPWDTPNYGYTF	TGTGCCAGCAGCCCGTGGGACACCCCTAACTATGGCTACACCTTC
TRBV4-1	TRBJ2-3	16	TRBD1	CASSLATGGMADTQYF	TGCGCCAGCAGCCTCGCGACAGGGGGAATGGCAGATACGCAGTATTTT
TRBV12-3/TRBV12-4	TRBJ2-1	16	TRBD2	CASSPLPAGNYNEQFF	TGTGCCAGCAGTCCGCTTCCAGCGGGGAACTACAATGAGCAGTTCTTC
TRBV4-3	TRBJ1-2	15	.	CASSQDPASPYGYTF	TGCGCCAGCAGCCAAGATCCGGCCAGTCCCTATGGCTACACCTTC
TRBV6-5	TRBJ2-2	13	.	CASSLGAYGELFF	TGTGCCAGCAGTCTCGGGGCGTACGGGGAGCTGTTTTTT